These 18 T cell receptor beta chains were sequenced from one sample in a study of blood T cells in healthy people across ages (dated by TCRdb to 2014 to 2015). Libraries were built with 5' RACE. A second PCR of about 7 to 12 cycles was run with a J-beta primer mix and a sample-barcoded 5' primer. TCRdb redid the processing of the public reads, applying fastp at Q25 and MiXCR, and retained in-frame beta chains. Merged by CDR3 protein, the rows form single entries marked with the most common genes and DNA. In this sample the table shows around 1,800,000 distinct CDR3 sequences, about two fifths of which occur a single time. The ten top clones hold 23% of the sample. The material sequenced was blood. The receptors come from a human donor in good health.

This chain connects TRBV20-1 to TRBJ2-5; unclear D gene. V was cut by 3 bases and J by 2 bases, with 16 bases left in between. The CDR3 length is 15 residues. Per the germline V gene, CDR1 is DFQATT and CDR2 is SNEGSKA (reference sequence). The CDR3 DNA is TGCAGTGCTAGGCCCGGACGGACGTTACAAGAGACCCAGTACTTC. This codes for CSARPGRTLQETQYF.

CDR3 bases: TGTGCCAGCAGTGACCAGGGTGGCCAGCATTTT. It codes for CASSDQGGQHF. V usage is TRBV6-2 or TRBV6-3 and J usage is TRBJ1-5, with a tentative D call TRBD1 (5 bases). V lost 5 bases and J lost 12, with 11 bases in between. Looked up from germline, CDR1 is MNHEY and CDR2 is SVGEGT. This CDR3 contains 11 residues.

This clonotype was picked up many times. The V call is TRBV7-6, the J call TRBJ2-3; TRBD1 or TRBD2 may be the D gene (5 bases each). V lost 5 bases to trimming and J lost 8 bases, with 17 bases between them. The germline CDR1 and CDR2 sequences are SGHVS and FNYEAQ. The CDR3 loop spans 14 amino acids. This chain's CDR3 is CASSETGFQGTQYF. DNA for the CDR3: TGTGCCAGCAGCGAGACGGGGTTCCAGGGTACGCAGTATTTT.

The rearrangement uses TRBV9 and TRBJ1-2, with unresolved D. The CDR3 contains 12 residues. CDR1 and CDR2 (germline): SGDLS, YYNGEE. V was cut by 2 bases and J by 5 bases, with 7 bases left in between. The CDR3 nucleotides are TGTGCCAGCAGCGTCCCCGGGTATGGCTACACCTTC. It encodes CASSVPGYGYTF.

This chain joins TRBV29-1 and TRBJ2-5; 7 bases are a match to TRBD1. This CDR3 is 14 amino acids long. The V gene's germline CDR1 is SQVTM and CDR2 ANQGSEA. The ends lost 2 bases at V and 6 bases at J; junction bases unmatched: 9. The DNA of the CDR3 is TGCAGCGTTGAACGTGACAGGGACCCAAAGACCCAGTACTTC. Translation gives CSVERDRDPKTQYF. The variable domain in full, completed from reference TRBV29-1 and TRBJ2-5, reads SAVISQKPSRDICQRGTSLTIQCQVDSQVTMMFWYRQQPGQSLTLIATANQGSEATYESGFVIDKFPISRPNLTFSTLTVSNMSPEDSSIYLCSVERDRDPKTQYFGPGTRLLVL.

Here the CDR3 DNA reads TGTGCCAGCAGTTTATCGGCCGGGGAACAAAACAATGAGCAGTTCTTC. This translates into CASSLSAGEQNNEQFF. The chain uses TRBV27 and TRBJ2-1, with D tentatively TRBD2 (5 bases). This CDR3 region has 16 residues. The V end was cut by 0 bases, the J end by 5 bases, with 14 bases between. Germline V gives CDR1 MNHEY, CDR2 SMNVEV (reference sequence).

The chain has TRBV6-5 and TRBJ1-2; 10 bases are a match to TRBD1. J gave up 4 bases and V 0 bases, and 5 bases lay outside the gene matches. The length of the CDR3 is 16 residues. Germline CDR1 MNHEY, CDR2 SVGAGI. CDR3 coding DNA: TGTGCCAGCAGTTACTCGATGGGACAGGGGATCTATGGCTACACCTTC. Translated: CASSYSMGQGIYGYTF.

The rearrangement uses TRBV20-1 and TRBJ1-2; possibly TRBD1 for D (5 bases). CDR3 size: 11 residues. Deletions cut 2 bases from V and 7 bases from J, with 8 bases between. Germline loops: CDR1 DFQATT, CDR2 SNEGSKA (reference sequence). DNA of the CDR3: TGCAGTGCTAGAACAGACAGTGGCTACACCTTC. Residues: CSARTDSGYTF.

This clonotype was detected ten times or more. The chain couples TRBV29-1 to TRBJ2-3, with 11 nucleotides matching TRBD2. Germline lookup yields CDR1 SQVTM and CDR2 ANQGSEA. Losses at the gene ends were 1 base for V and 11 bases for J; bases not matched to a gene: 8. CDR3 length: 14 residues. CDR3 bases: TGCAGCGTTGAAGGGCTAGCGGGGGGCGTAAAGCAGTATTTT. It specifies CSVEGLAGGVKQYF.

The J gene is TRBJ1-1, the V gene TRBV5-1, with D possibly being TRBD1 (5 bases). V lost 0 bases, J lost 0 bases, and 9 bases lay in between. The CDR3 contains 15 residues. Germline CDR1 is SGHRS and CDR2 is YFSETQ. The CDR3 here is CASSLVRGMNTEAFF. The CDR3 nucleotides read TGCGCCAGCAGCTTGGTCCGGGGCATGAACACTGAAGCTTTCTTT.

This clonotype has only a few counts. This chain connects TRBV7-9 to TRBJ2-1; no clear D gene. Germline V gene sequence: CDR1 SEHNR, CDR2 FQNEAQ (reference sequence). The CDR3 runs 12 residues. The ends were cut back, 8 bases at V and 9 bases at J, with 14 bases in the middle. CDR3 sequence reads: CASQTSGSEQFF. CDR3 bases: TGTGCCAGCCAGACGTCGGGCAGTGAGCAGTTCTTC.

A few counts support this clonotype. Being one base from a much bigger clone, this may be a read error. The chain uses TRBV5-1 and TRBJ1-2; D might be TRBD1 (5 bases). Germline CDR1 reads SGHRS; CDR2 reads YFSETQ. The CDR3 is 13 residues long. The CDR3: CACSFAGNYGYTF. CDR3 in DNA: TGCGCCTGCAGCTTTGCAGGGAACTATGGCTACACCTTC.

This clonotype was seen only once. This chain links TRBV7-9 with TRBJ2-4; D uncertain. TRBJ2-7 explains the end of the DNA better; the J call may be wrong. The germline V gene encodes CDR1 SEHNR and CDR2 FQNEAQ (reference sequence). This CDR3 has 13 amino acids. The CDR3 spells CASSRFGPYEQYF. Written as DNA, the CDR3 is TGTGCCAGCAGCCGGTTCGGTCCCTACGAGCAGTACTTC.

Many counts were recorded for this clonotype. The chain uses TRBV4-3 and TRBJ2-3; tentatively, D is TRBD2 (6 bases). The CDR3 covers 13 residues. CDR1 is LGHNA and CDR2 is YSLEER in the germline V gene. V lost 0 bases and J 9 bases, leaving 10 bases between the germline ends. This CDR3 is CASSQDGAGTQYF. CDR3 nucleotides: TGCGCCAGCAGCCAAGACGGCGCGGGGACGCAGTATTTT.

This clonotype was detected only a few times. The chain combines TRBV7-2 with TRBJ1-5; D ambiguous. CDR3 size: 13 residues. Looked up from germline, CDR1 is SGHTA and CDR2 is FQGNSA. V shed 5 bases and J shed 8 bases, with 13 bases lying between them. CDR3 sequence: CASSDLALEPQHF. In DNA form, the CDR3 reads TGTGCCAGCAGCGACCTGGCCTTGGAGCCCCAGCATTTT.

The V and J genes are TRBV12-3 or TRBV12-4 and TRBJ1-4, with D perhaps TRBD1 (6 bases). The germline V and J ends were trimmed by 5 bases and 6 bases, with 10 bases remaining between them. The length of the CDR3 is 13 residues. Here the CDR3 DNA reads TGTGCCAGCAGTGGGGACATTTATGAAAAACTGTTTTTT. This sequence encodes CASSGDIYEKLFF.

The sample holds a few counts of this clonotype. The chain's CDR3 is CASSKFGTVRGANVLTF. Written as DNA, the CDR3 is TGCGCCAGCAGCAAATTTGGGACCGTTCGTGGGGCCAACGTCCTGACTTTC. The V gene is TRBV5-1, the J gene TRBJ2-6; D possibly uses TRBD1 or TRBD2 (5 bases each). CDR3 size: 17 residues. CDR1 SGHRS and CDR2 YFSETQ come from the germline V gene. Trimming pared 4 bases from V and 3 bases from J, leaving 17 bases between.

The rearrangement links TRBV25-1 to TRBJ2-6; TRBD1 matches 9 bases. Unmatched junction bases numbered 5, after V lost 2 bases and J lost 0 bases. This CDR3 has 18 amino acids. CDR1 MGHDK and CDR2 SYGVNS come from the germline V gene. The CDR3 spells CASSEQGQGSSGANVLTF. The CDR3 DNA follows: TGTGCCAGCAGTGAACAGGGACAGGGATCCTCTGGGGCCAACGTCCTGACTTTC.